The rows below give T cell receptor beta chains drawn from one sample of a study of T cell changes during pregnancy in multiple sclerosis. Using immunoSEQ multiplex PCR, the repertoire was profiled, and TCRdb retains in-frame clones only, with some absent. The top ten clones hold approximately 1.2% of a sample with more than 85,000 clones, roughly 92% of them seen once. The sample here was peripheral blood, taken in the second trimester of pregnancy. The receptors come from a female donor with multiple sclerosis, enrolled in a pregnancy study. Both conserved end residues are part of each CDR3. Each record gives: clone size, V gene, J gene, D gene, CDR3 protein, CDR3 DNA. A D gene is named only where the DNA matches it firmly. Not all rows give a size; the values are once, few, many and, for expanded clones, a class.

size: NA; V: TRBV7-2; J: TRBJ1-3; D: NA; CDR3: CASSSGGRNTIYF; DNA: TGTGCCAGCAGCTCCGGGGGACGAAACACCATATATTTT
size: NA; V: TRBV2; J: TRBJ2-1; D: TRBD1; CDR3: CASSRGQGHNEQFF; DNA: TGTGCCAGCAGCCGAGGACAGGGTCACAATGAGCAGTTCTTC
size: NA; V: TRBV16; J: TRBJ1-2; D: NA; CDR3: CASSSVKGDRYGYTF; DNA: TGTGCCAGCAGCTCGGTAAAGGGGGACCGCTATGGCTACACCTTC
size: once; V: TRBV2; J: TRBJ1-5; D: TRBD1; CDR3: CASKPGGNQPQHF; DNA: TGTGCCAGCAAACCAGGGGGGAATCAGCCCCAGCATTTT
size: NA; V: TRBV28; J: TRBJ2-2; D: NA; CDR3: CASSQGFGGELFF; DNA: TGTGCCAGCAGCCAGGGTTTTGGTGGGGAGCTGTTTTTT
size: NA; V: TRBV7-9; J: TRBJ1-4; D: TRBD1; CDR3: CASSLEDLGQGFNEKLFF; DNA: TGTGCCAGCAGCTTGGAGGACCTGGGACAGGGGTTTAATGAAAAACTGTTTTTT
size: NA; V: TRBV7-2; J: TRBJ1-5; D: NA; CDR3: CASSLADFNQPQHF; DNA: TGTGCCAGCAGCTTAGCGGACTTCAATCAGCCCCAGCATTTT
size: NA; V: TRBV7-7; J: TRBJ1-1; D: NA; CDR3: CASSLSLNTEAFF; DNA: TGTGCCAGCAGCTTATCTCTGAACACTGAAGCTTTCTTT
size: NA; V: TRBV2; J: TRBJ1-6; D: NA; CDR3: CASSVGRGDNSPLHF; DNA: TGTGCCAGCAGTGTGGGGAGGGGCGATAATTCACCCCTCCACTTT
size: NA; V: TRBV5-1; J: TRBJ1-6; D: NA; CDR3: CASSLEGGSYNSPLHF; DNA: TGCGCCAGCAGCTTGGAAGGGGGCTCCTATAATTCACCCCTCCACTTT
size: NA; V: TRBV10-3; J: TRBJ2-1; D: TRBD2; CDR3: CAIRNSGSSNEQFF; DNA: TGTGCCATCAGAAATAGCGGGAGTAGCAATGAGCAGTTCTTC
size: once; V: TRBV7-3; J: TRBJ2-2; D: TRBD2; CDR3: CASSLNAGGVTGELFF; DNA: TGTGCCAGCAGCTTAAATGCGGGGGGCGTCACCGGGGAGCTGTTTTTT
size: NA; V: TRBV5-1; J: TRBJ2-1; D: NA; CDR3: CASTPGGLDNEQFF; DNA: TGCGCCAGCACCCCTGGGGGGTTGGACAATGAGCAGTTCTTC
size: NA; V: TRBV19; J: TRBJ1-4; D: NA; CDR3: CASRGGGTTNEKLFF; DNA: TGTGCCAGTAGAGGGGGGGGCACAACTAATGAAAAACTGTTTTTT
size: once; V: TRBV19; J: TRBJ1-5; D: TRBD1; CDR3: CASRRNRGSNQPQHF; DNA: TGTGCCAGTAGGCGAAACAGGGGCAGCAATCAGCCCCAGCATTTT
size: NA; V: TRBV5-4; J: TRBJ2-7; D: TRBD1; CDR3: CASSSGQGADYEQYF; DNA: TGTGCCAGCAGCTCAGGACAGGGTGCCGACTACGAGCAGTACTTC
size: NA; V: TRBV5-1; J: TRBJ1-4; D: NA; CDR3: CASSLEPLSGEKLFF; DNA: TGCGCCAGCAGCTTGGAGCCCCTCTCGGGTGAAAAACTGTTTTTT
size: NA; V: TRBV1; J: TRBJ1-5; D: NA; CDR3: CTSSQQGAGSNQPQHF; DNA: TGCACCAGCAGCCAGCAGGGGGCTGGAAGCAATCAGCCCCAGCATTTT
size: NA; V: TRBV5-1; J: TRBJ2-7; D: NA; CDR3: CASSFLPGDYEQYF; DNA: TGCGCCAGCAGCTTTCTGCCAGGGGACTACGAGCAGTACTTC